This TCR beta chain was sequenced for a study of cytomegalovirus exposure and HLA in healthy donors. Study in general: A prior study identified some 100 million unique TCR beta sequences from roughly 180 million T cells. Study-wide results and caveats: One variant, a missense change in DCLRE1C, was linked in a later analysis to TCR beta V- and J-gene trimming. An analysis done earlier found most TCR beta V segments productive about 87% or about 30% of the time.

Losses at the gene ends were 7 bases for V and 0 bases for J; bases not matched to a gene: 5. The CDR3 has 14 amino acids. CDR1 SGHRS and CDR2 YFSETQ come from the germline V gene. Of note for this clone: Its antigen is unknown.

Use of 60 Vbeta and 13 Jbeta primers characterized the PCR. Using immunoSEQ multiplex PCR, the repertoire was profiled, and TCRdb retains in-frame clones only, with some absent. In the table there are about 120,000 clones, around 70% of which are singletons. This receptor was obtained from a man aged 35 to 55 in good health and CMV-seropositive. This chain uses TRBV5-1 with TRBJ2-7; 9 bases fit TRBD2. The sample taken for sequencing was PBMCs. In nucleotides, the CDR3 is TGCGCCAGCCAGGGCGGGGGGGGCTCCTACGAGCAGTACTTC. Its protein product is CASQGGGGSYEQYF.